These 31 T cell receptor delta chains were sequenced from one sample in a study of gamma-delta T cells after stem cell transplantation. TCRdb reprocessed the RT-PCR reads using CATT. The sample includes around 2,000 delta-chain clones, 1.2% seen only once; the top ten take 22%. Sequences were obtained from gamma-delta T cells. These receptors all come from a human donor. It is not recorded whose cells these are; they may come from a transplant donor.

Comments on this clone: One base separates it from a far larger clone, so it is likely a read error. The CDR3 nucleotides are TGTGCCCGTGACACCGGGCCCGGGTGGATCTTT. This codes for CARDTGPGWIF. The chain has TRDV2 and TRDJ1, with unresolved D. The CDR3 runs to 11 residues. Germline assignment: CDR1 GEAIGNYY and CDR2 EKD.

This clone has just a few counts. This likely stems from a read error, as it lies one base from a far larger clone. The same CDR3 arises from other DNA sequences in this sample as well. The chain employs TRDV2 and TRDJ1, with 11 bases that match TRDD3. This CDR3 is 21 amino acids long. Germline V lookup: CDR1 GEAIGNYY, CDR2 EKD. V was clipped by 0 bases and J by 7 bases; unmatched bases: 24. Here the CDR3 reads CACDTVPSYAGGYRAGIKLIF. The CDR3, as DNA: TGTGCCTGTGACACCGTCCCTTCCTATGCTGGGGGATACCGGGCGGGAATTAAACTCATCTTT.

Comment on this clone: TCRdb records a much larger clone's protein for this DNA, with a difference at residue 10 that likely arises from a read error; the protein given is the translation of the DNA. This rearrangement joins TRDV1 to TRDJ4, with 12 nucleotides matching TRDD3. The junction had 23 bases not matched to a gene; V was cut back by 4 bases and J by 5 bases. This CDR3 has 20 amino acids. Germline CDR1 TSWWSYY, CDR2 QGS. CDR3: CALGGLGFYLALGDTRPLIF. CDR3 DNA sequence: TGTGCTCTTGGGGGCCTTGGTTTTTACCTAGCACTGGGGGATACCCGGCCCCTGATCTTT.

This clone showed up just a few times. TCRdb's entry gives the protein of a much larger clone, which mismatches this DNA's translation at residue 10, likely from a read error; the protein reported here is translated from the DNA. The chain carries TRDV2 and TRDJ1; 10 positions agree with TRDD3. CDR1 is GEAIGNYY, CDR2 EKD, per germline. The CDR3 extends over 18 amino acids. The ends lost 3 bases at V and 3 bases at J; junction bases unmatched: 15. CDR3 DNA sequence: TGTGCCTGTGACTACCTTACTGGGGGATGCGAGAAGGCCGATAAACTCATCTTT. As protein: CACDYLTGGCEKADKLIF.

This clone was seen a few times. The TCRdb protein comes from a much larger clone and disagrees with this DNA's translation at residue 4, likely due to a read error; the protein given here is derived from the DNA. V usage is TRDV2 and J usage is TRDJ1; 8 bases are shared with TRDD3. CDR3 length: 18 residues. Germline assignment: CDR1 GEAIGNYY and CDR2 EKD. The CDR3 bases are TGTGCCTGTGTCACCGTCGAGGTGGGGATACAAGGCACCGATAAACTCATCTTT. This translates into CACVTVEVGIQGTDKLIF.

This clone appeared a few times. TCRdb assigns this DNA the protein of a much larger clone, which departs from its translation at residue 4; this likely reflects a read error, and the protein shown comes from translating the DNA. The chain is built from TRDV2 and TRDJ3, with 7 bases lining up with TRDD3. The CDR3 covers 26 residues. Germline CDR1 and CDR2: GEAIGNYY and EKD. The CDR3 loop is CACNTVKPPGLGATLLSSWDTRQMFF. The CDR3 nucleotides read TGTGCCTGTAACACCGTAAAGCCCCCGGGGCTGGGGGCCACCCTTCTCAGTTCCTGGGACACCCGACAGATGTTTTTC.

This clone was counted only a few times. This is likely an artifact of a read error, given a far larger clone one base away. V usage is TRDV2 and J usage is TRDJ1, with 9 bases fitting TRDD3. V lost 2 bases to trimming and J lost 8 bases; unmatched junction nucleotides: 32. The CDR3 covers 22 residues. Per the germline V gene, CDR1 is GEAIGNYY and CDR2 is EKD. CDR3 in amino acids: CACDKVTPRGYDPPGAEGKLIF. DNA of the CDR3: TGTGCCTGTGACAAGGTCACGCCTAGGGGATACGACCCCCCCGGGGCAGAGGGCAAACTCATCTTT.

About this clone itself: This probably arose from a read error, given a far larger clone one base away. This same CDR3 is encoded by further DNA sequences in the sample. The rearrangement links TRDV2 to TRDJ1; D is possibly TRDD3 (6 bases). The V gene's germline CDR1 is GEAIGNYY and CDR2 EKD. CDR3 length equals 19 residues. Trimming removed 3 bases at V and 0 bases at J, with 25 bases between. The CDR3 nucleotides read TGTGCCTGTGACGGTTTATCTGGGGACGCTCGACTTAACACCGATAAACTCATCTTT. Its protein product is CACDGLSGDARLNTDKLIF.

To note about this clone: This sequence is one base from a far larger clone and is likely a read error. The J gene is TRDJ1, the V gene TRDV2, with 10 bases aligning to TRDD3. This CDR3 is 19 amino acids long. V shed 0 bases, J shed 1 base, and the junction held 13 bases outside the gene matches. Germline V CDR1 and CDR2: GEAIGNYY, EKD. This chain's CDR3 is CACDTVLGDNTKGTDKLIF. DNA of the CDR3: TGTGCCTGTGACACCGTCCTGGGGGATAACACGAAAGGCACCGATAAACTCATCTTT.

A note on this clone: With only one base between it and a far larger clone, this is likely a read error. The same CDR3 arises from other DNA sequences in this sample as well. This CDR3 is CACDLAGGPRTDKLIF. The CDR3 DNA reads TGTGCCTGTGACTTGGCTGGAGGCCCACGCACCGATAAACTCATCTTT. This chain links TRDV2 with TRDJ1; D is uncertain. V shed 3 bases and J shed 1 base, with 17 bases lying between them. CDR3 size: 16 residues. Germline CDR1 is GEAIGNYY and CDR2 is EKD.

This clone was recorded a few times. A far more abundant clone sits one base away, making this likely a read error. Additional DNA sequences in this sample encode the identical CDR3. The chain combines TRDV1 with TRDJ2, with D perhaps TRDD2 (8 bases). Germline CDR1 is TSWWSYY and CDR2 is QGS. Trimming removed 1 base from V and 0 bases from J, with 33 bases in between. This CDR3 region has 24 residues. The CDR3 spells CALGEPDFLQVSGDNPPLTAQLFF. The CDR3 nucleotides read TGTGCTCTTGGGGAACCAGACTTCCTACAAGTCTCTGGGGATAATCCTCCTTTGACAGCACAACTCTTCTTT.

This clone counts as large. This sample includes further DNA sequences coding for the same CDR3. The chain has TRDV2 and TRDJ1, with D perhaps matching TRDD3 (5 bases). V dropped 3 bases and J dropped 3 bases, with 22 bases sitting between them. This CDR3 has 17 residues. Germline lookup yields CDR1 GEAIGNYY and CDR2 EKD. The CDR3 is CACDSVGFKGLADKLIF. The CDR3 bases are TGTGCCTGTGACTCCGTGGGGTTCAAAGGTCTCGCCGATAAACTCATCTTT.

In this sample, this clone turned up a few times. Given a far larger clone just one base away, this is likely a sequencing read error. The sample holds other DNA sequences that translate to the same CDR3. The genes are TRDV2 and TRDJ1; 8 nucleotides line up with TRDD3. CDR3 size: 20 residues. Germline CDR1 and CDR2: GEAIGNYY and EKD. Germline trimming cut 0 bases from V and 2 bases from J; bases unmatched to any gene: 19. CDR3 sequence: CACDTLLLGDTPSGTDKLIF. The CDR3 nucleotides read TGTGCCTGTGACACCTTACTACTAGGGGATACCCCTTCGGGAACCGATAAACTCATCTTT.

Only a few counts were recorded for this clone. A far larger clone is just one base off, so this is likely a read error. The sample contains more than one DNA sequence encoding this CDR3. The chain's CDR3 is CACDLAGGPRTDKLIF. CDR3 bases: TGTGCCTGTGACTTGGCCGGGGGCCCACGCACCGATAAACTCATCTTT. The V call is TRDV2, the J call TRDJ1; a weak D match, TRDD3 (5 bases). V was clipped by 3 bases and J by 1 base, with 17 bases between them. The length of the CDR3 is 16 residues. Germline V lookup: CDR1 GEAIGNYY, CDR2 EKD.

This clone was picked up a small number of times. TCRdb's protein for this DNA is that of a much larger clone and differs from the translation at residue 5, likely a read error; the protein shown is the DNA translation. This chain uses TRDV2 with TRDJ1; 9 bases map to TRDD3. V lost 3 bases, J lost 0 bases, and 13 bases stayed unmatched. CDR1 is GEAIGNYY and CDR2 is EKD in the germline V gene. This CDR3 has 18 amino acids. CDR3 protein: CACDSLSGGYHYTDKLIF. In DNA form, the CDR3 reads TGTGCCTGTGACTCCTTATCCGGGGGATACCATTACACCGATAAACTCATCTTT.

This clone was counted a few times. This DNA's translation and the protein TCRdb lists, from a much larger clone, do not match at residue 15, likely due to a read error; the protein shown is translated from the DNA. The V call is TRDV2, the J call TRDJ1; 10 bases match TRDD3. This CDR3 region has 16 residues. Germline V gene lookup returns CDR1 GEAIGNYY and CDR2 EKD. CDR3 residues: CACDVLGDWNTDKLTF. The CDR3 coding sequence is TGTGCCTGTGACGTACTGGGGGATTGGAACACCGATAAACTCACCTTT.

Remarks on this clone: The likely explanation is a read error, given a far larger clone one base away. V usage is TRDV2 and J usage is TRDJ1; 12 bases fit TRDD3. V dropped 2 bases and J dropped 8; count of bases not matched to a gene: 29. Germline CDR1 is GEAIGNYY and CDR2 is EKD. The CDR3 runs to 22 residues. CDR3 loop: CACDKVTPGGYDPPGAGGKLIF. The CDR3 coding sequence is TGTGCCTGTGACAAGGTCACGCCTGGGGGATACGACCCCCCCGGGGCAGGGGGCAAACTCATCTTT.

Details on this clone: TCRdb records a much larger clone's protein for this DNA, with a difference at residue 14 that likely arises from a read error; the protein given is the translation of the DNA. The gene calls are TRDV2 and TRDJ1, with D possibly matching TRDD3 (5 bases). Germline CDR1 reads GEAIGNYY; CDR2 reads EKD. CDR3 length: 16 amino acids. In DNA form, the CDR3 reads TGTGCCTGTGACACCCTGTCTGGGACTAACACCGATAAACCCATCTTT. This codes for CACDTLSGTNTDKPIF.

Comment on this clone: The protein that TCRdb holds for this DNA derives from a much larger clone and differs from the translated DNA at residue 15, which likely indicates a read error; the protein shown here is translated from the DNA. V usage is TRDV1 and J usage is TRDJ2; 13 bases are shared with TRDD3. The germline CDR1 and CDR2 sequences are TSWWSYY and QGS. The CDR3 totals 19 residues. This chain's CDR3 is CALTSTGGYVKPLTTQLFF. In nucleotides, the CDR3 is TGTGCTCTTACAAGTACTGGGGGATACGTGAAACCTTTGACAACACAACTCTTCTTT.

In this sample, this clone turned up a few times. TCRdb's protein, taken from a much larger clone, differs from this DNA's translation at residue 13, likely owing to a read error; the protein displayed comes from the DNA. V usage is TRDV2 and J usage is TRDJ3, with 13 bases identical to TRDD3. Germline V lookup: CDR1 GEAIGNYY, CDR2 EKD. This CDR3 comprises 20 residues. Written as DNA, the CDR3 is TGTGCCTGTGACACCATACTGGGGGATACGGGCTCCCGGGACACCCGACAGATGTTTTTC. It is translated as CACDTILGDTGSRDTRQMFF.

Points on this clone: The TCRdb protein comes from a much larger clone and disagrees with this DNA's translation at residue 5, likely due to a read error; the protein given here is derived from the DNA. The chain carries TRDV2 and TRDJ1; 13 bases fit TRDD3. Per germline, CDR1 GEAIGNYY and CDR2 EKD. The CDR3 contains 18 residues. The J segment lost 3 bases and the V segment lost 3 bases, leaving 12 bases of the junction unmatched. Here the CDR3 DNA reads TGTGCCTGTGACCACCTTACTGGGGGATACGAGAAGGCCGATAAACTCATCTTT. This gives the protein CACDHLTGGYEKADKLIF.

For this clone: TCRdb pairs this DNA with a much larger clone's protein that differs at residue 9, likely a read error; the protein shown was translated from the DNA. The rearrangement uses TRDV2 and TRDJ3, with D possibly being TRDD3 (5 bases). Germline lookup yields CDR1 GEAIGNYY and CDR2 EKD. V lost 1 base and J 3 bases, leaving 12 bases between the germline ends. The length of the CDR3 is 17 residues. This chain's CDR3 is CACDTPAGGWDTRQMFF. CDR3 coding DNA: TGTGCCTGTGACACTCCTGCCGGGGGCTGGGACACCCGACAGATGTTTTTC.

About this clone itself: A far larger clone differs by one base, so this is likely a read error. The sample holds other DNA sequences that translate to the same CDR3. This rearrangement joins TRDV1 to TRDJ1; tentative D call: TRDD3 (6 bases). Per the germline V gene, CDR1 is TSWWSYY and CDR2 is QGS. This CDR3 region has 19 residues. V dropped 3 bases and J dropped 8 bases, with 31 bases sitting between them. CDR3 sequence reads: CALGDPSSTRGTRIRKLIF. The CDR3 nucleotides read TGTGCTCTTGGGGACCCATCCTCGACCCGGGGGACCCGGATTCGGAAACTCATCTTT.

In the case of this clone: TCRdb assigns this DNA the protein of a much larger clone, which departs from its translation at residue 10; this likely reflects a read error, and the protein shown comes from translating the DNA. V usage is TRDV2 and J usage is TRDJ1; possible D gene TRDD3, 6 bases. Trimming removed 0 bases at V and 0 bases at J, with 25 bases between. Germline V CDR1 and CDR2: GEAIGNYY, EKD. The CDR3 spans 20 residues. CDR3 protein: CACDTVVMGGPSMYTDKLIF. The CDR3 DNA sequence: TGTGCCTGTGACACCGTTGTAATGGGGGGCCCCTCTATGTACACCGATAAACTCATCTTT.

Comments on this clone: This DNA's translation differs at residue 11 from TCRdb's protein, which comes from a much larger clone; a read error is likely, and the protein shown is translated from the DNA. The chain joins TRDV2 to TRDJ1, with unresolved D. Trimming removed 4 bases at V and 0 bases at J, with 23 bases between. CDR1 is GEAIGNYY and CDR2 is EKD in the germline V gene. The length of the CDR3 is 18 residues. This chain's CDR3 is CACETVPSGTRYTDKLIF. The DNA of the CDR3 is TGTGCCTGTGAAACGGTACCGTCAGGGACCCGATACACCGATAAACTCATCTTT.

Turning to this clone: The protein TCRdb gives is from a much larger clone and does not agree with this DNA's translation at residue 8, likely a read error; the protein shown here comes from the DNA. The chain has TRDV2 and TRDJ1; 7 bases are a match to TRDD3. V dropped 2 bases and J dropped 4; count of bases not matched to a gene: 18. CDR1 and CDR2 (germline): GEAIGNYY, EKD. This CDR3 has 18 amino acids. The CDR3 here is CACDKLVRDTPYGDKLIF. The DNA of the CDR3 is TGTGCCTGTGACAAATTGGTGAGGGATACCCCTTATGGCGATAAACTCATCTTT.

This clone has more than one count but fewer than ten. Given a far larger clone just one base away, this is likely a sequencing read error. The chain has TRDV2 and TRDJ3, with 7 bases matching TRDD3. CDR3 size: 26 residues. Germline trimming cut 0 bases from V and 1 base from J; bases unmatched to any gene: 29. Germline V lookup: CDR1 GEAIGNYY, CDR2 EKD. CDR3 in DNA: TGTGCCTGTGACACCGTAAAGTCCCCGGGGCTGGGGGCCACCCTTCTCAGTTCCTGGGACACCCGACAGATGTTTTTC. Translating gives CACDTVKSPGLGATLLSSWDTRQMFF.

Worth noting for this clone: TCRdb's entry gives the protein of a much larger clone, which mismatches this DNA's translation at residues 6 and 16, likely from a read error; the protein reported here is translated from the DNA. The chain is built from TRDV2 and TRDJ1; 11 bases agree with TRDD3. CDR1 GEAIGNYY and CDR2 EKD come from the germline V gene. The CDR3 is 21 amino acids. After removal of 0 bases from V and 7 bases from J, the junction contained 24 bases not matched to a gene. The CDR3 reads CACDTIPSYAGGYRAEIKLIF. The DNA of the CDR3 is TGTGCCTGTGACACCATCCCTTCCTACGCTGGGGGATACCGGGCGGAAATTAAACTCATCTTT.

As concerns this clone: With a far larger clone one base away, a read error is the likely cause. The chain has TRDV2 and TRDJ1, with D unclear. Trimming removed 0 bases from V and 10 bases from J, with 32 bases in between. This CDR3 region has 19 residues. The V gene's germline CDR1 is GEAIGNYY and CDR2 EKD. CDR3 sequence reads: CACDTIGAVLVDPPARLIF. CDR3 bases: TGTGCCTGTGACACCATTGGAGCCGTCTTGGTGGATCCCCCGGCTAGACTCATCTTT.

This clone was found a few times. A single base is all that separates this from a far larger clone, so a read error is likely. Other DNA sequences within the sample encode an identical CDR3. The chain recombines TRDV2 with TRDJ1; the match to TRDD3 covers 8 bases. The length of the CDR3 is 17 residues. Germline CDR1 and CDR2: GEAIGNYY and EKD. The CDR3 region has the DNA TGTGCCTGTGACCCGGTACTGGGGGCCCTGTACACCGATAAACTCATCTTC. Protein sequence: CACDPVLGALYTDKLIF.

Note on this clone: TCRdb's protein, taken from a much larger clone, differs from this DNA's translation at residue 11, likely owing to a read error; the protein displayed comes from the DNA. The chain is built from TRDV2 and TRDJ1, with 10 bases lining up with TRDD3. Per germline, CDR1 GEAIGNYY and CDR2 EKD. CDR3 length: 17 amino acids. Germline trimming cut 2 bases from V and 2 bases from J; bases unmatched to any gene: 10. The CDR3 region has the DNA TGTGCCTGTGACAGCCTGAGGGGGATACGCAGGACCGATAAACTCATCTTT. Translated, it gives CACDSLRGIRRTDKLIF.